These T cell receptor beta chains were read from a single sample in a study of OX40 agonist ivuxolimab in advanced cancers. This table comes from immunoSEQ multiplex PCR, and its TCRdb copy is limited to in-frame clones, with some not included. The data show roughly 50,000 clones, about nine tenths seen once. The material sequenced was CD4+ or CD8+ T cells sorted from blood, taken in a trial of the OX40 agonist ivuxolimab. The receptors stem from an adult with an advanced solid tumor such as melanoma, head and neck, liver or kidney cancer. Each CDR3 is given with its conserved first and last residue.

J,V,CDR3
TRBJ2-3,TRBV4-1,CASSLGDSPDTQYF
TRBJ2-1,TRBV7-9,CASSLIGTNEQFF
TRBJ2-3,TRBV10-1,CASRDGQGDTDTQYF
TRBJ1-1,TRBV28,CASISRGQTPGFF
TRBJ2-7,TRBV13,CASSRGVLEQYF
TRBJ1-2,TRBV6-5,CASSYAMTGGYGYTF
TRBJ1-1,TRBV6-4,CASRRHRGSGEAFF
TRBJ2-5,TRBV10-3,CAIRDQENQETQYF
TRBJ2-7,TRBV9,CASSVGDPSSYEQYF
TRBJ2-1,TRBV5-4,CASSDRVGYNEQFF